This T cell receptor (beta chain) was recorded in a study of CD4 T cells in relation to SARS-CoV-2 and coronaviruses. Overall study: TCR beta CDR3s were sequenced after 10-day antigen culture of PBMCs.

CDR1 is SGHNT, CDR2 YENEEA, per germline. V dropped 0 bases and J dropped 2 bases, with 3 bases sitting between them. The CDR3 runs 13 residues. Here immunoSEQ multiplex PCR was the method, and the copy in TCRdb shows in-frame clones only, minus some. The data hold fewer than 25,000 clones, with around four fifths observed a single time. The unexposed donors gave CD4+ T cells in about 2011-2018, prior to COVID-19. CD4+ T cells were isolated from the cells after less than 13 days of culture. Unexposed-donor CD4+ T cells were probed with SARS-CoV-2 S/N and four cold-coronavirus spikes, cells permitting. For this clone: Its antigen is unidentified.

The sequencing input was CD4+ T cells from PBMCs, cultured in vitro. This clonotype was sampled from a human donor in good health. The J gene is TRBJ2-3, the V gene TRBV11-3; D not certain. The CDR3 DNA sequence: TGTGCCAGCAGCTTAGAGGACACAGATACGCAGTATTTT. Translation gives CASSLEDTDTQYF.